This T cell receptor (beta chain) was identified during a study of CD8 T cells in Susac syndrome. RNA was extracted with the RNeasy kit, and a quantity of roughly 0.5 to 1 ug was reverse transcribed using random hexamers. The method of amplification for TCR beta CDR3 was immunoSEQ multiplex PCR, covering 54 Vbeta and 13 Jbeta. MiXCR, applied by TCRdb to the immunoSEQ multiplex PCR reads, yields one record per CDR3 protein. The sample lists tens of thousands of distinct CDR3 sequences; about 91% were seen once. Sequencing targeted TCR beta in blood CD8+ and CD4+ T cells. This CDR3 spans 14 amino acids. In germline, CDR1 is SGHVS, CDR2 FNYEAQ. The V and J ends lost 4 bases and 5 bases respectively, with 12 bases between them.

The source material was CD8+ T cells from PBMCs. This chain joins TRBV7-6 and TRBJ2-1, with D possibly being TRBD1 or TRBD2 (5 bases each). This clonotype was obtained from a human donor with multiple sclerosis. The CDR3 DNA reads TGTGCCAGCAGCTCGGGGACGTTCGACAATGAGCAGTTCTTC. Protein: CASSSGTFDNEQFF.